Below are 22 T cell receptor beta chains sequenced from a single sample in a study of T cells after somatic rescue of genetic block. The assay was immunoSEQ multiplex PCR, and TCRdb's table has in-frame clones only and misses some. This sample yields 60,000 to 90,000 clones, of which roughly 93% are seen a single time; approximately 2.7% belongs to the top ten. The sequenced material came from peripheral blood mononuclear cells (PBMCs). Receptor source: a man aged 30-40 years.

This CDR3 is CASGTPGQPTYEQYF. CDR3 DNA: TGTGCCAGCGGCACTCCGGGACAGCCGACCTACGAGCAGTACTTC. The J gene is TRBJ2-5, the V gene TRBV7-9, with 7 bases aligning to TRBD1. The J call could be wrong; TRBJ2-7 is a better fit for the DNA end. Germline CDR1 is SEHNR and CDR2 is FQNEAQ (reference sequence). This CDR3 has 15 amino acids.

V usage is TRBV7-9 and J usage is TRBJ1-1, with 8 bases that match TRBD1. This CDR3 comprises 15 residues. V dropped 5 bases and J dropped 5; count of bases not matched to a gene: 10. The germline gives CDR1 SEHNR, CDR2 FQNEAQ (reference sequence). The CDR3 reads CASSQGTGGGTEAFF. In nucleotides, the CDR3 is TGTGCCAGCAGCCAAGGTACAGGGGGAGGGACTGAAGCTTTCTTT. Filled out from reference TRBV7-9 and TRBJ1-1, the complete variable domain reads DTGVSQNPRHKITKRGQNVTFRCDPISEHNRLYWYRQTLGQGPEFLTYFQNEAQLEKSRLLSDRFSAERPKGSFSTLEIQRTEQGDSAMYLCASSQGTGGGTEAFFGQGTRLTVV.

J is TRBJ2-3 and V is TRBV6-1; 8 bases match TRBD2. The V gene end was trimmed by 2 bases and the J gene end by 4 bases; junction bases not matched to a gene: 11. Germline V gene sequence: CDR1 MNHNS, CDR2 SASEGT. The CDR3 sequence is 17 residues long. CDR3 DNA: TGTGCCAGCAGTGAACGGGGGGGACTGCTCAGGTCAGATACGCAGTATTTT. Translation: CASSERGGLLRSDTQYF.

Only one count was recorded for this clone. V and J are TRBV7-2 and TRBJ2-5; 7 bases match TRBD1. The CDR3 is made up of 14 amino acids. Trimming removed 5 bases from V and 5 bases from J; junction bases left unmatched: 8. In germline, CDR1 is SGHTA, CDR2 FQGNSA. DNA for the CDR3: TGTGCCAGCAGCCGCCGACAGGGATGGGAGACCCAGTACTTC. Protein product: CASSRRQGWETQYF.

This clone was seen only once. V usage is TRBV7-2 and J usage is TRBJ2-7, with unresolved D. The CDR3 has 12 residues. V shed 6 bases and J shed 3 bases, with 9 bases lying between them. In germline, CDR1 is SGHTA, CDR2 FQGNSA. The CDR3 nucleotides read TGTGCCAGCAGTCCGTCCTTCTACGAGCAGTACTTC. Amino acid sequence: CASSPSFYEQYF.

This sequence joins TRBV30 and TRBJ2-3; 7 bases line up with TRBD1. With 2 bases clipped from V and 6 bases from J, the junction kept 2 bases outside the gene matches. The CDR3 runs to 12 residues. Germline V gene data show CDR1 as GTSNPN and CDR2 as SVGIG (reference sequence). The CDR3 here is CAWSPTGDTQYF. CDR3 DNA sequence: TGTGCCTGGAGTCCGACAGGGGATACGCAGTATTTT.

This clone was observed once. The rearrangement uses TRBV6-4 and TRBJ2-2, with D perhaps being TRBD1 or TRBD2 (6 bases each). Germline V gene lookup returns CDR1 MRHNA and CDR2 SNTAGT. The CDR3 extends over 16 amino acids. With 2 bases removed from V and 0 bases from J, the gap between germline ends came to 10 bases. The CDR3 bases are TGTGCCAGCAGTGACCTAGGGGGGACGAACACCGGGGAGCTGTTTTTT. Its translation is CASSDLGGTNTGELFF.

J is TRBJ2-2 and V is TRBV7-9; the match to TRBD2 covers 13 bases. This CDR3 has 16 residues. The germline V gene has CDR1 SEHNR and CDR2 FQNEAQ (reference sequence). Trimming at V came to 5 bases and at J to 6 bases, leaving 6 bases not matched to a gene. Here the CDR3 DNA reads TGTGCCAGCAGCCAAGGACTAGCGGGGGAACCCGGGGAGCTGTTTTTT. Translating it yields CASSQGLAGEPGELFF.

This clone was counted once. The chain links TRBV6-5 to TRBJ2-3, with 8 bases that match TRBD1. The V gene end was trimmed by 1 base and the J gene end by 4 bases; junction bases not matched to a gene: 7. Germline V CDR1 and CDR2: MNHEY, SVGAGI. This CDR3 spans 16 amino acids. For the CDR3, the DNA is TGTGCCAGCAGTTACTTTCCGGGACAGGTGGCAGATACGCAGTATTTT. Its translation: CASSYFPGQVADTQYF.

The CDR3 loop is CASSYRRASGSETQYF. CDR3 sequence (DNA): TGTGCCAGCAGTTATAGGAGGGCTAGCGGGAGTGAGACCCAGTACTTC. This chain links TRBV28 with TRBJ2-5, with 10 bases fitting TRBD2. The J segment lost 5 bases and the V segment lost 4 bases, leaving 10 bases of the junction unmatched. Germline V gene sequence: CDR1 MDHEN, CDR2 SYDVKM. This CDR3 comprises 16 residues. The variable domain in full, with the rest retrieved from reference TRBV28 and TRBJ2-5, is DVKVTQSSRYLVKRTGEKVFLECVQDMDHENMFWYRQDPGLGLRLIYFSYDVKMKEKGDIPEGYSVSREKKERFSLILESASTNQTSMYLCASSYRRASGSETQYFGPGTRLLVL.

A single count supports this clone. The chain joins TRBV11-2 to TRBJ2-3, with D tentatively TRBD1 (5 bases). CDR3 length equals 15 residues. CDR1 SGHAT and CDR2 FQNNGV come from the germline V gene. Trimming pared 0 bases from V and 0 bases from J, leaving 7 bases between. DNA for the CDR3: TGTGCCAGCAGCTTAGAGGGGCTGAGCACAGATACGCAGTATTTT. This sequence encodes CASSLEGLSTDTQYF.

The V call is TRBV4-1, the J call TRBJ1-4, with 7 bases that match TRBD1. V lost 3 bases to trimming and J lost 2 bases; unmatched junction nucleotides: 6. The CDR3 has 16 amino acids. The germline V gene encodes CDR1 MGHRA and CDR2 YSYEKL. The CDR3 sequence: CASSQTPGQTNEKLFF. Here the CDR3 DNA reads TGCGCCAGCAGCCAGACTCCGGGACAGACTAATGAAAAACTGTTTTTT.

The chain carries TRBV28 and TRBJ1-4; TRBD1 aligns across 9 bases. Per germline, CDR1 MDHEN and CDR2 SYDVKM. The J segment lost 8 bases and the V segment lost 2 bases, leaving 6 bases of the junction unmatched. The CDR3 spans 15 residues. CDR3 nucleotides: TGTGCCAGCAGTTTAGCGGGACAGGGCTGGGAAAAACTGTTTTTT. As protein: CASSLAGQGWEKLFF.

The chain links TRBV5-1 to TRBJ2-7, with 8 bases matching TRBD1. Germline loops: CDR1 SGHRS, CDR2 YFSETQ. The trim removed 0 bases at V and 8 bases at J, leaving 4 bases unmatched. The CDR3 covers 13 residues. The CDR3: CASSLGQGNQQYF. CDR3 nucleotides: TGCGCCAGCAGCTTGGGACAGGGGAATCAGCAGTACTTC.

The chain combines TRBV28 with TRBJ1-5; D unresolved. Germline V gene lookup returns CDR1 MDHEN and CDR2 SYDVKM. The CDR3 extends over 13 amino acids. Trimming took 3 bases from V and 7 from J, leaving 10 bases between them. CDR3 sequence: CASSLSIGQPQHF. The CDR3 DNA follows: TGTGCCAGCAGTTTGTCCATCGGGCAGCCCCAGCATTTT.

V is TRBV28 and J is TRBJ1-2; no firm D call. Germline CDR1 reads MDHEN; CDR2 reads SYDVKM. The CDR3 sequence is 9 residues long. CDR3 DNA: TGTAGAACAAACTATGGCTACACCTTC. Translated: CRTNYGYTF.

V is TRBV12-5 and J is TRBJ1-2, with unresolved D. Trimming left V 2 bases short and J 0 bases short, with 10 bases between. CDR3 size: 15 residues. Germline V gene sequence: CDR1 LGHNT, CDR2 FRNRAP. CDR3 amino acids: CASGLRRLPNYGYTF. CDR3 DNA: TGTGCTAGTGGTTTGAGAAGACTCCCTAACTATGGCTACACCTTC.

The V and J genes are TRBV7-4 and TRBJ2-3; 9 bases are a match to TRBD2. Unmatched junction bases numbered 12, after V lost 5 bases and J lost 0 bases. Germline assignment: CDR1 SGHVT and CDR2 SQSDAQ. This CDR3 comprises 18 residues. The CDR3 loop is CASSLQRGDTDSTDTQYF. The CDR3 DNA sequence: TGTGCCAGCAGCCTCCAGCGGGGGGACACCGATAGCACAGATACGCAGTATTTT. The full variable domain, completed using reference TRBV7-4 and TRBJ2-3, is GAGVSQSPRYKVAKRGRDVALRCDSISGHVTLYWYRQTLGQGSEVLTYSQSDAQRDKSGRPSGRFSAERPERSVSTLKIQRTEQGDSAVYLCASSLQRGDTDSTDTQYFGPGTRLTVL.

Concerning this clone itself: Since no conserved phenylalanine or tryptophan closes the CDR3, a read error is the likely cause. The CDR3 DNA reads TGTGCCTGGAGTACCGGGACTAGCGGGGGCCAAAACATTCAGTACCTC. It specifies CAWSTGTSGGQNIQYL. The chain links TRBV30 to TRBJ2-4; 14 nucleotides match TRBD2. CDR1 is GTSNPN, CDR2 SVGIG, per germline (reference sequence). This CDR3 spans 16 amino acids. Trimming took 2 bases from V and 5 from J; bases not matched to a gene: 5.

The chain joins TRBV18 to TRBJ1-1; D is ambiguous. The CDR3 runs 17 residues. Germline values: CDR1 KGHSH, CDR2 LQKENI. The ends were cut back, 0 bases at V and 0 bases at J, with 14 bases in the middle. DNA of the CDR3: TGTGCCAGCTCACCACCGAACAGTGGCGCAATGAACACTGAAGCTTTCTTT. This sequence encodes CASSPPNSGAMNTEAFF.

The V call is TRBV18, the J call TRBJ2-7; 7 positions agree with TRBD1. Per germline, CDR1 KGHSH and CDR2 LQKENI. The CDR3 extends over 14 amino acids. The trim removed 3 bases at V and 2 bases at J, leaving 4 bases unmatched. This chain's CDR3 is CASSPRDSTYEQYF. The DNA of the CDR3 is TGTGCCAGCTCACCCCGGGACAGCACCTACGAGCAGTACTTC.

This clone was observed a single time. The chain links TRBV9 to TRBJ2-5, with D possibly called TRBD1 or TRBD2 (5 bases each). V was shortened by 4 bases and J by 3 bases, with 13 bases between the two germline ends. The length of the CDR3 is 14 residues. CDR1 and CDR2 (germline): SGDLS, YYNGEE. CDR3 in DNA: TGTGCCAGCAGCCTCGGGGCAGGGAAAGAGACCCAGTACTTC. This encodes CASSLGAGKETQYF.